This T cell receptor (beta chain) was identified in a study of identical twins. Germline V gene sequence: CDR1 SQVTM, CDR2 ANQGSEA. The CDR3 totals 12 residues. V was shortened by 0 bases and J by 5 bases, with 4 bases between the two germline ends. TCRdb called the 5' RACE reads again in MiXCR, with one record for every CDR3 protein. The repertoire consists of hundreds of thousands of distinct CDR3 sequences, with over 20% occurring once and the leading ten covering approximately 4.5%. This clonotype was found a few times. These records were also assigned to another study, of T cells expressing NK-cell markers.

The chain uses TRBV29-1 and TRBJ2-2; D uncertain. The clonotype comes from a woman aged 18-30 years in good health. Sequencing input: PBMCs. Written as DNA, the CDR3 is TGCAGCGTTGAAGATGGGACCGGGGAGCTGTTTTTT. Translated: CSVEDGTGELFF.